The clone carrying this T cell receptor beta chain was counted ten times or more. Its target is unknown. The data derive from a study of naive and memory T cell subsets. Broader study findings: A few larger clonotypes appeared in naive repertoires, especially CD8, possibly memory cells re-expressing CD45RA.

Germline CDR1 reads MNHEY; CDR2 reads SVGEGT. The V end was cut by 8 bases, the J end by 6 bases, with 17 bases between. The CDR3 loop spans 13 amino acids. An equimolar mix of two oligonucleotides served as the beta constant-region primer for TRBC1 and TRBC2. Ligated cDNA was amplified by four rounds of PCR with nested alpha and beta constant-region primers and SP2. Using its own MiXCR run on the UMI-ligation and nested PCR reads, TCRdb lists one record per CDR3 protein. Of roughly 92,000 distinct CDR3 sequences in the sample, approximately 11% are singletons; the top ten hold 0.13%. The TCR originated in a human donor in good health. Sequencing was done on a sample of naive CD4+ T cells from blood. The chain recombines TRBV6-2 or TRBV6-3 with TRBJ2-7; D unclear. The CDR3 DNA sequence: TGTGCCAGCCTTGCGACCGGGCCCATCGAGCAGTACTTC. Translation: CASLATGPIEQYF.